This T cell receptor (beta chain) came from a study of T cell repertoires in cytomegalovirus infection. General observations from the study: Across the ex vivo response, the dominant clonotypes were HLA-C-restricted CMV-specific TCR beta clonotypes.

TCRdb called the reads again in MiXCR, with one record for every CDR3 protein. The table has about 920,000 distinct CDR3 sequences, more than 25% seen once. Comments on this clonotype: As yet, its antigen is unknown.

This material consisted of cultured CD8+ T cells from PBMCs, taken from culture after CMV antigen stimulation. The TCR originated in a human donor in good health (CMV status not recorded). Some clones in this sample may be carry-over from other donors' samples.

CDR3 DNA: TGCAGCGTTGGGCCCGAAGAGACCCAGTACTTC. The encoded protein is CSVGPEETQYF. The chain has TRBV29-1 and TRBJ2-5, with D unresolved. Trimming took off 4 bases at V and 3 bases at J, with 6 bases between the two ends. Germline-derived CDR1 and CDR2 are SQVTM and ANQGSEA. The CDR3 is made up of 11 amino acids.